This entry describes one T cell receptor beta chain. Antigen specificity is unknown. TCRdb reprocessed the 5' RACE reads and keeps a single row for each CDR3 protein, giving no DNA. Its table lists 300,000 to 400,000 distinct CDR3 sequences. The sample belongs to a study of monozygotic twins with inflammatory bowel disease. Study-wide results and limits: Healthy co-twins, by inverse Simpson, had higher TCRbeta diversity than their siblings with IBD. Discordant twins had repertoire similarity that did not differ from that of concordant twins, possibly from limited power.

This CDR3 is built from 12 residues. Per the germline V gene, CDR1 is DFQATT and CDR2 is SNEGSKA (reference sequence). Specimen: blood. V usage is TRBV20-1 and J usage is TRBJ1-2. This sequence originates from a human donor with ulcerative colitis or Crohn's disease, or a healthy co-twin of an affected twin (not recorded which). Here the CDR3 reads CSAQDGPRGYTF.